At least ten counts were recorded for the clone carrying this T cell receptor (beta chain). Its antigen is not known. This record belongs to a study of human T cells and chemical hapten exposure. About the research overall: How much TCR each sample yielded varied, mostly because pooled library volumes differed slightly. Study-level points and caveats: The study found that DPC sensitization did not change TCRs above 1 in 1000 frequency.

The library attached unique molecular identifiers to individual cDNA molecules. TCRdb fed the RACE reads into MiXCR, producing one record per CDR3 protein. The sample lists tens of thousands of distinct CDR3 sequences; less than 6% were seen once. CDR3 length: 15 residues. Germline-derived CDR1 and CDR2 are SGHTA and FQGNSA. V lost 5 bases, J lost 4 bases, and 14 bases lay in between. Indicated time point: healthy volunteer bleed at 6 weeks. Total RNA extraction was carried out from unfractionated whole blood. The chain carries TRBV7-2 and TRBJ2-2, with unresolved D. The receptor was derived from a human donor in good health. Some clones in this sample may be carry-over from other donors' samples. Input material: whole blood. CDR3 in amino acids: CASSPSLSFTGELFF. The CDR3, as DNA: TGTGCCAGCAGCCCGAGTCTCTCCTTCACCGGGGAGCTGTTTTTT.